Below, 29 T cell receptor beta chains from the same sample are listed, as sequenced in a study of blood T cell repertoires in COVID-19. Produced via immunoSEQ multiplex PCR; TCRdb's table is partial and in-frame only. The sample lists roughly 100,000 clones; 75% to 90% were seen once. Sequenced sample: peripheral blood. The receptor source for this set is a man older than 75 with acute or convalescent COVID-19.

The rearrangement joins TRBV11-2 to TRBJ2-7; 7 bases agree with TRBD1. The germline V gene has CDR1 SGHAT and CDR2 FQNNGV. CDR3 length: 14 amino acids. The J segment lost 1 base and the V segment lost 4 bases, leaving 4 bases of the junction unmatched. As DNA, the CDR3 is TGTGCCAGCAGCTGGAGACAGGGATCCTACGAGCAGTACTTC. Translated, it gives CASSWRQGSYEQYF. Together with reference TRBV11-2 and TRBJ2-7, the CDR3 gives the full variable domain: EAGVAQSPRYKIIEKRQSVAFWCNPISGHATLYWYQQILGQGPKLLIQFQNNGVVDDSQLPKDRFSAERLKGVDSTLKIQPAKLEDSAVYLCASSWRQGSYEQYFGPGTRLTVT.

On this clone itself: The junction and the germline gene differ at one end; a read error may be behind it. The rearrangement uses TRBV5-4 and TRBJ1-1; 9 nucleotides agree with TRBD1. Germline V CDR1 and CDR2: SGHNT, YYREEE (reference sequence). The CDR3 is made up of 12 amino acids. The CDR3, as DNA: TGTGCCAGCAGCGGAGGGACAGGGCAGGAGGTCTTT. Translation gives CASSGGTGQEVF.

The gene calls are TRBV9 and TRBJ1-6; tentatively, D is TRBD1 (5 bases). Trimming cost V 3 bases and J 9 bases, with 10 bases left between them. The CDR3 is made up of 13 amino acids. Germline CDR1 is SGDLS and CDR2 is YYNGEE. The CDR3 bases are TGTGCCAGCAGCGCCTCGGGGGTTTCACCCCTCCACTTT. It specifies CASSASGVSPLHF.

The chain combines TRBV4-3 with TRBJ1-4; D may be TRBD1 (5 bases). Germline V gene data show CDR1 as LGHNA and CDR2 as YSLEER. The CDR3 spans 16 residues. V dropped 4 bases and J dropped 7 bases, with 19 bases sitting between them. CDR3 bases: TGCGCCAGCAGCCCCGTATCCGGGCAGGGTGGTGAAAAACTGTTTTTT. Translating it yields CASSPVSGQGGEKLFF.

This sequence joins TRBV23-1 and TRBJ2-3, with a possible D match to TRBD1 (6 bases). TRBV23-1 is treated as an ORF (open reading frame) with a function not yet certain. With 2 bases removed from V and 5 bases from J, the gap between germline ends came to 20 bases. The CDR3 length is 17 residues. The CDR3 DNA sequence: TGCGCCAGCAGTCAAACCACCGACAGGATATCACAAGATACGCAGTATTTT. Translated: CASSQTTDRISQDTQYF.

This sequence joins TRBV28 and TRBJ2-3; TRBD2 agrees at 12 bases. The CDR3 extends over 20 amino acids. V gave up 6 bases and J gave up 4 bases; unmatched junction bases: 20. Germline CDR1 and CDR2: MDHEN and SYDVKM. In DNA form, the CDR3 reads TGTGCCAGCAGCCCTATTAGGGGGCTCGGGCTAGCGGGAGGGCCAGATACGCAGTATTTT. It encodes CASSPIRGLGLAGGPDTQYF. The full variable domain, its missing parts supplied by reference TRBV28 and TRBJ2-3, is DVKVTQSSRYLVKRTGEKVFLECVQDMDHENMFWYRQDPGLGLRLIYFSYDVKMKEKGDIPEGYSVSREKKERFSLILESASTNQTSMYLCASSPIRGLGLAGGPDTQYFGPGTRLTVL.

The chain carries TRBV4-3 and TRBJ2-1, with D possibly TRBD2 on 6 matching bases. The CDR3 spans 17 residues. The germline V and J ends were trimmed by 0 bases and 2 bases, with 14 bases remaining between them. CDR1 LGHNA and CDR2 YSLEER come from the germline V gene. CDR3 sequence reads: CASSQDATRGTYNEQFF. The CDR3 nucleotides are TGCGCCAGCAGCCAAGATGCGACTAGGGGAACCTACAATGAGCAGTTCTTC.

This chain uses TRBV28 with TRBJ2-3; TRBD2 is a possible D gene (7 bases). This CDR3 has 18 residues. From germline, CDR1 is MDHEN and CDR2 SYDVKM. Trimming took 5 bases from V and 2 from J, leaving 23 bases between them. Here the CDR3 reads CASSHPLRGGENTDTQYF. CDR3 coding DNA: TGTGCCAGCAGTCACCCCCTCCGCGGGGGCGAGAACACAGATACGCAGTATTTT.

The chain uses TRBV18 and TRBJ1-1, with D tentatively TRBD1 (6 bases). Germline V lookup: CDR1 KGHSH, CDR2 LQKENI. The CDR3 totals 16 residues. The germline V and J ends were trimmed by 3 bases and 0 bases, with 14 bases remaining between them. The chain's CDR3 is CASSPSLQGVNTEAFF. CDR3 nucleotides: TGTGCCAGCTCACCTTCTTTACAGGGAGTGAACACTGAAGCTTTCTTT.

In its sample, this clone was seen a few times. The chain couples TRBV2 to TRBJ1-2; D is possibly TRBD1 (6 bases). CDR1 is SNHLY and CDR2 is FYNNEI in the germline V gene. With 10 bases removed from V and 4 bases from J, the gap between germline ends came to 25 bases. CDR3 length: 16 residues. The CDR3 nucleotides are TGTGCCACCTCCATCGGGGGGCGTGAGAATCGCTATGGCTACACCTTC. It specifies CATSIGGRENRYGYTF.

The J gene is TRBJ1-1, the V gene TRBV25-1, with 7 bases matching TRBD1. The CDR3 has 16 residues. The V gene's germline CDR1 is MGHDK and CDR2 SYGVNS. Trimming removed 4 bases from V and 3 bases from J; junction bases left unmatched: 11. The CDR3, as DNA: TGTGCCAGCAGTGGGACAGGTCCCGCAGTGGACACTGAAGCTTTCTTT. Its protein is CASSGTGPAVDTEAFF.

The gene calls are TRBV2 and TRBJ2-1, with TRBD1 identical over 7 bases. The germline gives CDR1 SNHLY, CDR2 FYNNEI. The CDR3 has 15 residues. The ends lost 7 bases at V and 6 bases at J; junction bases unmatched: 12. The CDR3: CASTPHTGAINEQFF. In DNA form, the CDR3 reads TGTGCCAGCACCCCCCATACAGGGGCTATCAATGAGCAGTTCTTC. Full variable domain (remainder filled in from reference TRBV2 and TRBJ2-1): EPEVTQTPSHQVTQMGQEVILRCVPISNHLYFYWYRQILGQKVEFLVSFYNNEISEKSEIFDDQFSVERPDGSNFTLKIRSTKLEDSAMYFCASTPHTGAINEQFFGPGTRLTVL.

The V gene is TRBV4-3, the J gene TRBJ1-1; the match to TRBD1 covers 7 bases. Trimming cost V 3 bases and J 8 bases; bases outside gene matches: 6. The germline CDR1 and CDR2 sequences are LGHNA and YSLEER. This CDR3 is 13 amino acids long. CDR3 coding DNA: TGCGCCAGCAGCCATGCTGGGACAGACGAAGCTTTCTTT. As protein: CASSHAGTDEAFF.

The chain employs TRBV6-6 and TRBJ1-2, with TRBD1 identical over 8 bases. V dropped 5 bases and J dropped 3; count of bases not matched to a gene: 2. Germline V gives CDR1 MNHNY, CDR2 SVGAGI (reference sequence). There are 13 residues in the CDR3. The CDR3 here is CASSPDRDYGYTF. DNA for the CDR3: TGTGCCAGCAGTCCGGACAGGGACTATGGCTACACCTTC.

This clone turned up a few times. The V and J genes are TRBV7-9 and TRBJ1-2; a weak D match, TRBD1 (5 bases). The CDR3 runs to 13 residues. CDR1 is SEHNR, CDR2 FQNEAQ, per germline (reference sequence). V was trimmed by 5 bases and J by 4 bases, leaving 11 bases between them. The CDR3 protein is CASSTRGGYGYTF. CDR3 DNA sequence: TGTGCCAGCAGCACTCGGGGGGGCTATGGCTACACCTTC.

As regards this clone: The junction shows a germline mismatch at one end, possibly a read error. The V call is TRBV19, the J call TRBJ2-1; TRBD2 is a possible D gene (6 bases). CDR1 LNHDA and CDR2 SQIVND come from the germline V gene (reference sequence). The CDR3 is 15 amino acids. The CDR3 DNA reads as TGTGCCAGTAGCGCCGGGAGCTTTCCCTACAGTGAGCAGTTCTTC. Translating gives CASSAGSFPYSEQFF.

The chain uses TRBV2 and TRBJ2-7; a weak D match, TRBD1 (6 bases). CDR3 length: 15 amino acids. V was shortened by 1 base and J by 1 base, with 11 bases between the two germline ends. Germline V gene sequence: CDR1 SNHLY, CDR2 FYNNEI. In DNA form, the CDR3 reads TGTGCCAGCAGTGAAGGGCAGGGGTTATCCTACGAGCAGTACTTC. It specifies CASSEGQGLSYEQYF.

This chain joins TRBV2 and TRBJ2-2; no clear D. The CDR3 runs 13 residues. Germline lookup yields CDR1 SNHLY and CDR2 FYNNEI. V gave up 4 bases and J gave up 4 bases, with 7 bases separating them. This CDR3 reads CASSVGPTGELFF. CDR3 DNA sequence: TGTGCCAGCAGTGTTGGGCCCACCGGGGAGCTGTTTTTT.

The rearrangement links TRBV10-3 to TRBJ1-3; no clear D gene. The CDR3 is 14 residues long. Germline V gene data show CDR1 as ENHRY and CDR2 as SYGVKD. V lost 11 bases, J lost 0 bases, and 14 bases lay in between. The CDR3 sequence is CASRPGDSGNTIYF. Written as DNA, the CDR3 is TGTGCCTCTCGTCCCGGAGACTCTGGAAACACCATATATTTT.

The chain has TRBV29-1 and TRBJ2-5; D possibly corresponds to TRBD1 (5 bases). The germline gives CDR1 SQVTM, CDR2 ANQGSEA. Deletions cut 6 bases from V and 2 bases from J, with 13 bases between. The CDR3 has 13 residues. CDR3 residues: CSVGKGNQETQYF. For the CDR3, the DNA is TGCAGCGTGGGGAAGGGGAATCAAGAGACCCAGTACTTC. Full variable domain (outside the CDR3, taken from reference TRBV29-1 and TRBJ2-5): SAVISQKPSRDICQRGTSLTIQCQVDSQVTMMFWYRQQPGQSLTLIATANQGSEATYESGFVIDKFPISRPNLTFSTLTVSNMSPEDSSIYLCSVGKGNQETQYFGPGTRLLVL.

A few counts support this clone. The chain employs TRBV7-2 and TRBJ2-5; TRBD1 might be the D (6 bases). The CDR3 extends over 15 amino acids. V was pared by 0 bases and J by 1 base, with 9 bases between. CDR1 is SGHTA and CDR2 is FQGNSA in the germline V gene. The CDR3 DNA follows: TGTGCCAGCAGCTTAGCTACAGGGATCCAAGAGACCCAGTACTTC. Translation gives CASSLATGIQETQYF. Full variable domain (rest looked up from reference TRBV7-2 and TRBJ2-5): GAGVSQSPSNKVTEKGKDVELRCDPISGHTALYWYRQSLGQGLEFLIYFQGNSAPDKSGLPSDRFSAERTGGSVSTLTIQRTQQEDSAVYLCASSLATGIQETQYFGPGTRLLVL.

The chain recombines TRBV19 with TRBJ1-5, with D possibly being TRBD1 (5 bases). Germline V gene lookup returns CDR1 LNHDA and CDR2 SQIVND (reference sequence). This CDR3 has 13 amino acids. Trimming took off 4 bases at V and 4 bases at J, with 8 bases between the two ends. The CDR3 loop reads CASSSRGNQPQHF. Here the CDR3 DNA reads TGTGCCAGTAGTAGCCGGGGGAATCAGCCCCAGCATTTT.

This chain joins TRBV5-6 and TRBJ2-4, with 9 bases lining up with TRBD2. Germline CDR1 reads SGHDT; CDR2 reads YYEEEE. J gave up 13 bases and V 4 bases, and 18 bases lay outside the gene matches. CDR3 size: 16 residues. The CDR3 spells CASSPGSGASGKGQYF. CDR3 DNA: TGTGCCAGCAGCCCAGGCTCAGGGGCTAGCGGGAAGGGCCAGTACTTC.

The rearrangement joins TRBV5-4 to TRBJ2-7, with a weak D call TRBD2 (6 bases). The germline gives CDR1 SGHNT, CDR2 YYREEE (reference sequence). The V end lost 4 bases, the J end lost 5 bases, and 19 bases lay between the germline ends. The CDR3 loop spans 15 amino acids. CDR3 protein: CASSPRAGRGDEQYF. CDR3 DNA: TGTGCCAGCAGCCCCCGAGCAGGGCGGGGCGACGAGCAGTACTTC.

This CDR3 is CASSIVQGVETQYF. The CDR3 bases are TGTGCCAGTAGTATAGTACAGGGGGTTGAGACCCAGTACTTC. The genes are TRBV19 and TRBJ2-5, with 8 bases lining up with TRBD1. The V gene's germline CDR1 is LNHDA and CDR2 SQIVND (reference sequence). CDR3 size: 14 residues. V lost 1 base to trimming and J lost 5 bases; unmatched junction nucleotides: 3.

The chain has TRBV19 and TRBJ1-2, with D tentatively TRBD1 (5 bases). Trimming pared 5 bases from V and 1 base from J, leaving 14 bases between. This CDR3 comprises 15 residues. The germline gives CDR1 LNHDA, CDR2 SQIVND (reference sequence). CDR3 DNA: TGTGCCAGTAGTCCCGGGGTCGGGGGTAACTATGGCTACACCTTC. It is translated as CASSPGVGGNYGYTF.

The genes are TRBV10-3 and TRBJ2-2; 9 bases are shared with TRBD2. This CDR3 contains 12 residues. Per germline, CDR1 ENHRY and CDR2 SYGVKD. With 5 bases clipped from V and 8 bases from J, the junction kept 0 bases outside the gene matches. The CDR3 DNA is TGTGCCATCAGTCTAGCGGGAGGGGAGCTGTTTTTT. The encoded protein is CAISLAGGELFF.

This sequence joins TRBV24-1 and TRBJ2-1, with TRBD2 identical over 8 bases. This CDR3 region has 16 residues. Germline V gene sequence: CDR1 KGHDR, CDR2 SFDVKD. V shed 5 bases, J shed 1 base, and the junction held 6 bases outside the gene matches. In DNA, the CDR3 is TGTGCCACCAGTGTTGAAGCGGGAGTATCCTACAATGAGCAGTTCTTC. Protein: CATSVEAGVSYNEQFF.

The chain is built from TRBV19 and TRBJ1-5; 8 nucleotides match TRBD1. The junction had 3 bases not matched to a gene; V was cut back by 1 base and J by 7 bases. The germline V gene encodes CDR1 LNHDA and CDR2 SQIVND (reference sequence). The CDR3 loop spans 14 amino acids. The CDR3 loop reads CASSIGGQEQPQHF. The CDR3 coding sequence is TGTGCCAGTAGTATAGGGGGACAGGAGCAGCCCCAGCATTTT.